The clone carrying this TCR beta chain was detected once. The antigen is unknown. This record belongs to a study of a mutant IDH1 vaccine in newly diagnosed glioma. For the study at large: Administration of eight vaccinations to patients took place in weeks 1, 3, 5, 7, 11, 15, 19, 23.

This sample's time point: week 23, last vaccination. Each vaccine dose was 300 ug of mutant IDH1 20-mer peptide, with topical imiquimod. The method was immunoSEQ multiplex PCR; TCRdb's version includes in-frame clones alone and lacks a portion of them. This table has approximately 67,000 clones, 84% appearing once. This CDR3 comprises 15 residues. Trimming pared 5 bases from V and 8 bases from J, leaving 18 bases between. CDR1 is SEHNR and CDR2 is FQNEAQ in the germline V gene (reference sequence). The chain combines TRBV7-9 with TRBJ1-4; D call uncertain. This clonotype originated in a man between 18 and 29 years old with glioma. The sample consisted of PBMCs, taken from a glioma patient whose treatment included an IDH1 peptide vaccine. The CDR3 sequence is CASSPPTAPIEKLFF. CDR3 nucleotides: TGTGCCAGCAGCCCGCCGACGGCTCCTATCGAAAAACTGTTTTTT. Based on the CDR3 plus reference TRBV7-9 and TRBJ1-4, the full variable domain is DTGVSQNPRHKITKRGQNVTFRCDPISEHNRLYWYRQTLGQGPEFLTYFQNEAQLEKSRLLSDRFSAERPKGSFSTLEIQRTEQGDSAMYLCASSPPTAPIEKLFFGSGTQLSVL.